This T cell receptor (beta chain) originates from a study of cytomegalovirus exposure and HLA in healthy donors. Overall study: Among the approximately 400 genotyped donors, 65% to 85% were placed in the Caucasian-associated ancestry cluster. Study results and limitations: For cytomegalovirus status, the classifier reportedly gave diagnoses with high specificity and sensitivity. Among the CMV-associated chains, three were confirmed in vitro as specific for CMV antigens.

A single count supports this clone. The antigen is undetermined. Primers for the PCR totalled 60 Vbeta and 13 Jbeta. Method: immunoSEQ multiplex PCR; TCRdb's copy keeps in-frame clones and lacks some. The sample shows about 160,000 clones, about 77% of them seen only once. The clonotype originates from a woman aged 50 to 65 in good health and CMV-seronegative. Specimen: PBMCs.

The DNA of the CDR3 is TGTGCCATCAGTGGGCTCACAGGTTACGAGCAGTACTTC. Residues: CAISGLTGYEQYF. This chain connects TRBV10-3 to TRBJ2-7; D is possibly TRBD1 (5 bases). Germline V gives CDR1 ENHRY, CDR2 SYGVKD. The V gene lost 4 bases and the J gene lost 4 bases, with 11 bases spanning the gap. The CDR3 consists of 13 residues.